The next 10 T cell receptor beta chains were all read from a single sample in a study of blood T cells in healthy people across ages. A second roughly 6 to 11 cycle PCR used barcoded and J-beta primers. TCRdb processed the 5' RACE reads anew with MiXCR; each CDR3 protein has one entry. The sample records approximately 2,000,000 distinct CDR3 sequences, around 40% being singletons. Specimen: blood. Receptors originate from a human donor in good health.

In this sample, this clonotype turned up a few times. The V gene is TRBV7-9, the J gene TRBJ2-5; 8 positions agree with TRBD1. The DNA end is more similar to TRBJ2-7, so the J call may be wrong. The CDR3 is 15 residues long. Germline CDR1 reads SEHNR; CDR2 reads FQNEAQ (reference sequence). The CDR3 protein is CASSPGQGTFYEQYF. The CDR3, as DNA: TGTGCCAGCAGCCCAGGACAGGGTACCTTCTACGAGCAGTACTTC.

This chain joins TRBV20-1 and TRBJ2-7, with D perhaps matching TRBD2 (6 bases). The germline V and J ends were trimmed by 3 bases and 7 bases, with 13 bases remaining between them. This CDR3 region has 12 residues. Looked up from germline, CDR1 is DFQATT and CDR2 is SNEGSKA (reference sequence). The CDR3 nucleotides are TGCAGTGCTAGCCCCTGGGGAGGTGAGCAGTACTTC. It translates to CSASPWGGEQYF.

This clonotype was seen a handful of times. The chain links TRBV20-1 to TRBJ2-5; perhaps TRBD2 as D (6 bases). The germline V and J ends were trimmed by 1 base and 2 bases, with 20 bases remaining between them. Looked up from germline, CDR1 is DFQATT and CDR2 is SNEGSKA (reference sequence). The CDR3 consists of 17 residues. The CDR3 sequence: CSARGVLRGWGQETQYF. CDR3 nucleotide sequence: TGCAGTGCTAGAGGGGTTTTGCGGGGTTGGGGGCAAGAGACCCAGTACTTC.

This clonotype appeared many times. This chain connects TRBV6-2 or TRBV6-3 to TRBJ2-1; D gene unclear. The CDR3 contains 15 residues. Germline CDR1 reads MNHEY; CDR2 reads SVGEGT. The V gene lost 6 bases and the J gene lost 7 bases, with 19 bases spanning the gap. The CDR3 reads CASSHYKKLGNEQFF. The DNA for the CDR3 is TGTGCCAGCAGCCACTACAAGAAACTCGGAAATGAGCAGTTCTTC.

This rearrangement joins TRBV7-2 to TRBJ2-2; 9 nucleotides match TRBD2. The V gene end was trimmed by 5 bases and the J gene end by 4 bases; junction bases not matched to a gene: 8. The CDR3 sequence is 16 residues long. Per germline, CDR1 SGHTA and CDR2 FQGNSA. The CDR3 nucleotides read TGTGCCAGCAGCCTAGGAGGAGCGGGGGGCACCGGGGAGCTGTTTTTT. It encodes CASSLGGAGGTGELFF.

The chain couples TRBV12-5 to TRBJ2-1, with D unresolved. CDR3 length: 12 amino acids. CDR1 is LGHNT and CDR2 is FRNRAP in the germline V gene. V dropped 2 bases and J dropped 7 bases, with 6 bases sitting between them. CDR3 nucleotides: TGTGCTAGTGGTTTGAGTGGGAATGAGCAGTTCTTC. Translation gives CASGLSGNEQFF.

The gene calls are TRBV5-6 and TRBJ1-1, with D uncertain. The ends were cut back, 6 bases at V and 5 bases at J, with 14 bases in the middle. The CDR3 has 13 amino acids. Germline V gives CDR1 SGHDT, CDR2 YYEEEE. In nucleotides, the CDR3 is TGTGCCAGCAACATCGTATCGGGTACTGAAGCTTTCTTT. The encoded protein is CASNIVSGTEAFF.

The table lists this clonotype with a few counts. At one end, the junction sequence differs from germline, possibly due to a read error. The V call is TRBV7-2, the J call TRBJ1-5, with 12 bases aligning to TRBD1. This CDR3 spans 17 amino acids. Germline V CDR1 and CDR2: SGHTA, FQGNSA. Written as DNA, the CDR3 is TGTGCCAGTAGCTTACTTCGCGGGACAGGGGGCAGTCAGCCCCAGCATTTT. It yields the protein CASSLLRGTGGSQPQHF.

This clonotype has a handful of counts. The genes are TRBV12-3 or TRBV12-4 and TRBJ2-1; 11 bases align to TRBD1. Trimming took 6 bases from V and 3 from J; bases not matched to a gene: 10. The CDR3 consists of 17 residues. This CDR3 is CASSQRPGTGGYNEQFF. The DNA for the CDR3 is TGTGCCAGCAGCCAACGCCCCGGGACAGGGGGCTACAATGAGCAGTTCTTC.

This clonotype was counted a few times. V is TRBV6-2 or TRBV6-3 and J is TRBJ2-6; D might be TRBD1 (6 bases). Germline CDR1 MNHEY, CDR2 SVGEGT. Trimming removed 5 bases from V and 1 base from J, with 9 bases in between. The CDR3 runs to 15 residues. This CDR3 is CASSNDRSGANVLTF. CDR3 bases: TGTGCCAGCAGTAACGACAGGTCTGGGGCCAACGTCCTGACTTTC.